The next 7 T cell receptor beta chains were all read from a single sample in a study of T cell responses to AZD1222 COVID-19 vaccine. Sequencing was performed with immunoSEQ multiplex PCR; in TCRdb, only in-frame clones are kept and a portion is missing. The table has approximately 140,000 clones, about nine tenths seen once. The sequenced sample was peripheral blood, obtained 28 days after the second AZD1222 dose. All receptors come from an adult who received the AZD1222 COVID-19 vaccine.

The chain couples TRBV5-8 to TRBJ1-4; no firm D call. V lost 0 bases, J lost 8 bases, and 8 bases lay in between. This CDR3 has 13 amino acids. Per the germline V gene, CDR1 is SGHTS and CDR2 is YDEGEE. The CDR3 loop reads CASSLGASEKLFF. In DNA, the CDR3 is TGTGCCAGCAGCTTGGGGGCCTCCGAAAAACTGTTTTTT.

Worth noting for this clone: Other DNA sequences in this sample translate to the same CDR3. CDR3 in amino acids: CASSVSGTNTGELFF. The DNA of the CDR3 is TGTGCCAGCAGCGTGTCCGGTACGAACACCGGGGAGCTGTTTTTT. The chain has TRBV9 and TRBJ2-2; no reliable D call. Trimming removed 2 bases at V and 0 bases at J, with 8 bases between. The CDR3 has 15 amino acids. The V gene's germline CDR1 is SGDLS and CDR2 YYNGEE.

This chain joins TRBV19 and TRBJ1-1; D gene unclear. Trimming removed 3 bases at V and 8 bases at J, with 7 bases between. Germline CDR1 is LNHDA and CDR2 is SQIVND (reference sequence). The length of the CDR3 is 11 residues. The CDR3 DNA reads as TGTGCCAGTAGTATCGCCAGGGAAGCTTTCTTT. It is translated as CASSIAREAFF. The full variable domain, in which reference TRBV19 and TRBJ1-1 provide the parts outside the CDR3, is DGGITQSPKYLFRKEGQNVTLSCEQNLNHDAMYWYRQDPGQGLRLIYYSQIVNDFQKGDIAEGYSVSREKKESFPLTVTSAQKNPTAFYLCASSIAREAFFGQGTRLTVV.

The DNA for the CDR3 is TGTGCCAGCAGCCAAGATCTGGCCAGCCCCGGGGAGCTGTTTTTT. Translation: CASSQDLASPGELFF. This chain uses TRBV3-1 (or the pseudogene TRBV3-2) with TRBJ2-2; D not resolved. Germline V gene data show CDR1 as LGHDT and CDR2 as YNNKEL (reference sequence). The germline V and J ends were trimmed by 0 bases and 6 bases, with 11 bases remaining between them. The CDR3 has 15 residues.

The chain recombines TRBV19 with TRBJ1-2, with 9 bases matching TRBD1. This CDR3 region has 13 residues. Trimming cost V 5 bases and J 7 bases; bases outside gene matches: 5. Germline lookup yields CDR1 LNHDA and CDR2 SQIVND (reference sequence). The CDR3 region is CASSATGGTGYTF. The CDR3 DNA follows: TGTGCCAGTAGTGCTACAGGGGGCACTGGCTACACCTTC.

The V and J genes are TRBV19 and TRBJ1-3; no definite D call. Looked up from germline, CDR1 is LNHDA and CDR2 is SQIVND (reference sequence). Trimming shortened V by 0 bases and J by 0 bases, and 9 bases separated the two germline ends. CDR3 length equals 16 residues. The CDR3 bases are TGTGCCAGTAGTATAGATCGTGGTAACTCTGGAAACACCATATATTTT. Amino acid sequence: CASSIDRGNSGNTIYF.

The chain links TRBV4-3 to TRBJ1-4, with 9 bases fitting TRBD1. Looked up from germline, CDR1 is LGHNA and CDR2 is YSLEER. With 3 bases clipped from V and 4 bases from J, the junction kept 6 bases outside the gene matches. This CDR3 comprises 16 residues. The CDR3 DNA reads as TGCGCCAGCAGCCAGTCACAGGGGGCTGGTAATGAAAAACTGTTTTTT. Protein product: CASSQSQGAGNEKLFF.